Following are 2 T cell receptor beta chains from one sample sequenced in a study of blood T cell repertoires in COVID-19 (dated by TCRdb to 2018 to 2021). Receptor amplification or capture employed the immunoSEQ multiplex PCR assay. The clones in this table, taken by TCRdb from immuneACCESS, are in-frame only. Not every clone is retained; where verified, under half of the shortfall comes from an unresolved V gene, and the cause of the rest is unknown. In this sample the table shows 150,000 or so clones, roughly 84% of which occur a single time. Of the sample, over 4% falls within the top ten clones. The sample consisted of PBMCs or T cells enriched from blood (not recorded which). These receptors originate from a man in his sixties or seventies who had been exposed to COVID-19.

V is TRBV20-1 and J is TRBJ2-1; 7 bases are a match to TRBD1. CDR3 length: 11 amino acids. Per the germline V gene, CDR1 is DFQATT and CDR2 is SNEGSKA (reference sequence). Germline trimming cut 7 bases from V and 7 bases from J; bases unmatched to any gene: 4. This CDR3 is CSVPTGNEQFF. In DNA, the CDR3 is TGCAGTGTCCCGACAGGGAATGAGCAGTTCTTC.

This clone has a handful of counts. The rearrangement uses TRBV7-2 and TRBJ2-2; D gene ambiguous. V was shortened by 4 bases and J by 3 bases, with 15 bases between the two germline ends. The CDR3 is made up of 16 amino acids. CDR1 and CDR2 (germline): SGHTA, FQGNSA. This chain's CDR3 is CASSSPLLPYTGELFF. The CDR3, as DNA: TGTGCCAGCAGCTCCCCCCTACTCCCCTACACCGGGGAGCTGTTTTTT.